This entry describes one TCR beta chain. What it binds is not known. In germline, CDR1 is LNHDA, CDR2 SQIVND (reference sequence). The CDR3 loop spans 13 amino acids. Trimming stripped 6 bases from V and 2 bases from J, with 10 bases between. This entry comes from a study of cytomegalovirus exposure and HLA in healthy donors. General study points: CMV serostatus was the sole immune exposure data available.

The PCR employed 60 Vbeta primers together with 13 Jbeta primers. The data were produced by immunoSEQ multiplex PCR, yet TCRdb's version contains in-frame clones alone and is incomplete. Of some 120,000 clones in the sample, roughly four fifths were seen once. This receptor was taken from a male donor in good health and CMV-seropositive. The chain is built from TRBV19 and TRBJ2-5; D is ambiguous. Material for sequencing was PBMCs. The CDR3 DNA is TGTGCCAGTAGCGCCTACTATCAAGAGACCCAGTACTTC. Its protein is CASSAYYQETQYF.